This T cell receptor beta chain was sequenced in a study of persistence of HIV-infected CD4 T cells. Study results and caveats: CMV- and Gag-responding cells had lower TCRbeta richness than CD3/CD28-responding cells. Antigen-responding cells were enriched for degenerate expanded CDR3beta sequences.

CDR3 size: 17 residues. Trimming cost V 1 base and J 3 bases, with 16 bases left between them. CDR1 and CDR2 (germline): KGHSH, LQKENI. Worth noting for this clone: Its antigen is not identified.

This was the immunoSEQ version 4 assay in survey mode. Template was genomic DNA at 10 ng/uL, with up to 1 ug used per sample. The method was immunoSEQ multiplex PCR; TCRdb's version includes in-frame clones alone and lacks a portion of them. In the table there are under 55,000 clones, less than 90% of which are singletons. This nonspecific control used anti-CD3/anti-CD28 bead stimulation of CD4+ T cells. Responding CD4+ T cells were sorted by upregulation of both CD40 ligand and CD69. For at least 4 years, plasma HIV-1 RNA was undetectable (<50 copies/mL). The gene calls are TRBV18 and TRBJ2-1; a weak D match, TRBD2 (5 bases). The material sequenced was CD4+ T cells sorted from PBMCs after roughly 18-hour stimulation, taken from a patient who received antiretroviral therapy. This TCR derives from an adult woman with HIV who was CMV-seropositive. DNA for the CDR3: TGTGCCAGCTCACCACGTGCCGCGGAGACTAACTACAATGAGCAGTTCTTC. Encoded protein: CASSPRAAETNYNEQFF.